This entry describes one T cell receptor beta chain. One end of the junction does not line up with germline, which may come from a read error. Using RNA transcripts as the source, TCR beta CDR3 regions were amplified. First-round RT-PCR with HTBI primers amplified the TCR CDR3 region. TCRdb re-analysed the multiplex PCR reads in MiXCR, keeping a single row per CDR3 protein. The sample has around 580,000 distinct CDR3 sequences; around 15% are singletons. The data stem from a study of T cells in Graves' hyperthyroidism and ophthalmopathy. This CDR3 is 14 amino acids long. In germline, CDR1 is MNHNS, CDR2 SASEGT. Graves' hyperthyroidism was deemed stable given no ophthalmopathy progression within 18 months.

This clonotype originated in a woman aged 18-29 years with Graves' hyperthyroidism. Material: blood. V usage is TRBV6-1 and J usage is TRBJ2-5, with 8 bases identical to TRBD2. CDR3 sequence: CASRKAGEQETQYF. The DNA of the CDR3 is TGCGCCAGCAGGAAAGCGGGGGAGCAAGAGACCCAGTACTTC.